This TCR beta chain was sequenced during a study of Tregs in tolerant kidney transplant recipients. Study-wide findings and caveats: Antigen-driven expansion was suggested because donor-specific Tregs expanded more than all Tregs in tolerant patients.

Losses at the gene ends were 6 bases for V and 1 base for J; bases not matched to a gene: 7. The CDR3 is 16 amino acids. Per the germline V gene, CDR1 is MNHEY and CDR2 is SMNVEV (reference sequence). Details on this clone: What it binds is unknown.

Profiling relied on immunoSEQ multiplex PCR, and the TCRdb table lists in-frame clones only, not all of them. This table holds about 69,000 clones, approximately 91% found once. The specimen comprised CD4+ T cells from blood, sampled before the transplant. The chain has TRBV27 and TRBJ2-2, with 8 nucleotides matching TRBD1. The clonotype originates from a human donor who received a combined kidney and bone marrow transplant. This CDR3 is CASSSAGTGNTGELFF. CDR3 in DNA: TGTGCCAGCAGCTCCGCCGGGACAGGGAACACCGGGGAGCTGTTTTTT.